This is a list of T cell receptor beta chains from one sample in a study of T-cell memory formation after mild COVID-19. One entry per CDR3 protein, called by TCRdb with MiXCR from the 5' RACE reads. The repertoire holds hundreds of thousands of distinct CDR3 sequences, with 28% as singletons. The sequencing input was PBMCs or a T cell subset sorted from them (not recorded which). The receptor source for this set is an adult woman who had mild COVID-19 (a few samples of this study predate the infection). Cell type and time point are not known. The CDR3 runs from the conserved cysteine through the conserved F or W. The D gene is left open where the match is weak. Clone size is given for some rows only: seen once, a few or many times, or a class if the clone is expanded.

clone_size j_call v_call d_call cdr3_nt cdr3_aa
few TRBJ2-1 TRBV20-1 TRBD2 TGCAGTGCTACAACTAGCGGGATAATCGGGGAGCAGTTCTTC CSATTSGIIGEQFF
NA TRBJ2-7 TRBV7-2 TRBD2 TGTGCCAGCAGCTTTTCGGGAGGTATCCCCTACGAGCAGTACTTC CASSFSGGIPYEQYF
NA TRBJ2-2 TRBV12-3/TRBV12-4 TRBD1 TGTGCCAGCAGTTTGGGGACAGGGTTCACCGGGGAGCTGTTTTTT CASSLGTGFTGELFF
few TRBJ1-2 TRBV5-1 NA TGCGCCAGCAGCTTGGAGCTCGGAGCTAACTATGGCTACACCTTC CASSLELGANYGYTF
few TRBJ2-1 TRBV24-1 TRBD2 TGTGCCACCAGTGACGGACTAGCGAGCTCCTACAATGAGCAGTTCTTC CATSDGLASSYNEQFF
few TRBJ2-1 TRBV5-1 NA TGCGCCAGCACCGAACAGGGAGGGTGGTTCTTC CASTEQGGWFF
once TRBJ1-2 TRBV6-5 TRBD1 TGTGCCAGCAGGACAGGGATACTCTATGGCTACACCTTC CASRTGILYGYTF
NA TRBJ2-7 TRBV7-6 NA TGTGCCAGCAGCTCTACCGGCGCCCACGAGCAGTACTTC CASSSTGAHEQYF
once TRBJ2-3 TRBV7-8 TRBD2 TGTGCCAGCAGCATCCTGACTAGCGGGAGGGCCACAGATACGCAGTATTTT CASSILTSGRATDTQYF
NA TRBJ2-7 TRBV28 NA TGTGCCAGCAGTTTCGCAGGGTCGGGCTACGAGCAGTACTTC CASSFAGSGYEQYF
few TRBJ1-1 TRBV9 TRBD1 TGTGCCAGCAGCGTAGACGATAGGGGGCCCGGAGAAGCTTTCTTT CASSVDDRGPGEAFF
NA TRBJ2-5 TRBV19 NA TGTGCCAGTATAGGTGATAGGAGGGAGACCCAGTACTTC CASIGDRRETQYF
many TRBJ2-5 TRBV20-1 TRBD1 TGCAGTGCTAGAGTCTGGGACAGAAAAGAGACCCAGTACTTC CSARVWDRKETQYF
NA TRBJ1-1 TRBV27 TRBD1 TGTGCCAGCAGTCCGCAACAGGGGGCGATGACTGAAGCTTTCTTT CASSPQQGAMTEAFF
few TRBJ2-7 TRBV29-1 NA TGCAGCGCCCTAGGTAACACGGCCTACGAGCAGTACTTC CSALGNTAYEQYF
few TRBJ2-7 TRBV11-2 NA TGTGCCAGCAGCTGGACTGTAGACAGGTCCTACGAGCAGTACTTC CASSWTVDRSYEQYF
NA TRBJ2-1 TRBV20-1 TRBD2 TGCAGTGCTAGAGCCCTAGCGGGCTACAATGAGCAGTTCTTC CSARALAGYNEQFF
NA TRBJ2-3 TRBV24-1 NA TGTGCCACGAACCCAGGAGGCACAGATACGCAGTATTTT CATNPGGTDTQYF
NA TRBJ1-4 TRBV7-9 NA TGTGCCAGCAGCTTAGCGTCCACTGCAACTAATGAAAAACTGTTTTTT CASSLASTATNEKLFF
NA TRBJ1-1 TRBV25-1 NA TGTGCCAGCAGTGAATATTCGGGGGGGACTGAAGCTTTCTTT CASSEYSGGTEAFF